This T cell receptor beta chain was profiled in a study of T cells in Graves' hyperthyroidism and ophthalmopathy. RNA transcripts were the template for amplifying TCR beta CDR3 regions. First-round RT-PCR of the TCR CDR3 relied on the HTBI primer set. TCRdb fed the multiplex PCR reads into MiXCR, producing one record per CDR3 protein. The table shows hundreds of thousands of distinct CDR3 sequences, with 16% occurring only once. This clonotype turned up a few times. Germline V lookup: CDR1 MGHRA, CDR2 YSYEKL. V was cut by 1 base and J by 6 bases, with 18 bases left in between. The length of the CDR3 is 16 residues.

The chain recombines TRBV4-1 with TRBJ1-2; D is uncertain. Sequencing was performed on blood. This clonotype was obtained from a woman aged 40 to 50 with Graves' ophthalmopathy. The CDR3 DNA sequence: TGCGCCAGCAGCCAAGTAGGAATTTTTGCGGGCGATGGCTACACCTTC. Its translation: CASSQVGIFAGDGYTF.